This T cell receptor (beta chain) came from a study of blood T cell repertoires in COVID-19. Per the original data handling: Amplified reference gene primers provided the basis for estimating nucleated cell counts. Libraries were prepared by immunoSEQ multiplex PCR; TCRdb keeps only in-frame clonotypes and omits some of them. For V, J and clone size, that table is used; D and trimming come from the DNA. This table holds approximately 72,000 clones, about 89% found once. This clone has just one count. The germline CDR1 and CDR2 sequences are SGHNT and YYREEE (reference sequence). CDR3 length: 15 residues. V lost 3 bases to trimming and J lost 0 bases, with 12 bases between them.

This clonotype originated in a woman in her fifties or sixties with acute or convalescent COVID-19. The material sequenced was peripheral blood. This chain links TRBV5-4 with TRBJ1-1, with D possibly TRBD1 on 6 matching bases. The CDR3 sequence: CASSWETGVNTEAFF. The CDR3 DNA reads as TGTGCCAGCAGCTGGGAGACAGGAGTGAACACTGAAGCTTTCTTT.